Shown below are 12 T cell receptor beta chains from a single sample sequenced in a study of T cell responses to AZD1222 COVID-19 vaccine (dated by TCRdb to the early 2020s). The library came from the immunoSEQ multiplex PCR assay. TCRdb limited this immuneACCESS table to in-frame rearrangements with V and J called. A share of clones is missing; checked studies link under half to unresolved V genes, and the rest is unexplained. The sample has about 100,000 clones on record, 80% to 90% of them singletons. Clones ranked in the top ten supply around 5.9% of the sample. The time point label corresponds to: baseline before first vaccination. This sample comprised peripheral blood, obtained on day 0 of AZD1222 vaccination. The origin of the receptors is an adult in good health.

The chain uses TRBV5-1 and TRBJ1-6; 8 positions agree with TRBD1. The germline V gene has CDR1 SGHRS and CDR2 YFSETQ. There are 16 residues in the CDR3. The junction had 8 bases not matched to a gene; V was cut back by 3 bases and J by 6 bases. The CDR3 sequence: CASSSPGGQSNSPLHF. CDR3 bases: TGCGCCAGCAGCTCTCCAGGGGGCCAGAGTAATTCACCCCTCCACTTT.

V gene TRBV5-1 combines with J gene TRBJ1-2, with 7 bases lining up with TRBD1. The V segment lost 0 bases and the J segment 0 bases; nucleotides outside the gene matches: 5. The length of the CDR3 is 16 residues. Germline V gives CDR1 SGHRS, CDR2 YFSETQ. The chain's CDR3 is CASSLDGTEANYGYTF. The CDR3 coding sequence is TGCGCCAGCAGCTTGGACGGGACAGAAGCTAACTATGGCTACACCTTC.

This sequence joins TRBV6-5 and TRBJ1-2; D possibly corresponds to TRBD1 (5 bases). This CDR3 comprises 14 residues. V shed 2 bases and J shed 6 bases, with 13 bases lying between them. Germline-derived CDR1 and CDR2 are MNHEY and SVGAGI. CDR3 in DNA: TGTGCCAGCAGTTACGGTAGGGGTGTCGATGGCTACACCTTC. Its protein product is CASSYGRGVDGYTF.

The V call is TRBV7-9, the J call TRBJ2-7, with D maybe TRBD2 (5 bases). The V gene's germline CDR1 is SEHNR and CDR2 FQNEAQ (reference sequence). V was clipped by 7 bases and J by 4 bases, with 11 bases between them. The CDR3 runs to 12 residues. Written as DNA, the CDR3 is TGTGCCAGCACCCCCTCGGGGTACGAGCAGTACTTC. Its protein product is CASTPSGYEQYF.

This clone was detected only once. This chain links TRBV6-5 with TRBJ1-1; D unresolved. In germline, CDR1 is MNHEY, CDR2 SVGAGI. The germline V and J ends were trimmed by 4 bases and 6 bases, with 15 bases remaining between them. The CDR3 totals 14 residues. The DNA for the CDR3 is TGTGCCAGCAGTTGGTGGCCGGAAGTTTCTGAAGCTTTCTTT. Protein sequence: CASSWWPEVSEAFF.

There are a few counts of this clone. The V gene is TRBV12-3 or TRBV12-4, the J gene TRBJ2-2; D gene ambiguous. This CDR3 comprises 13 residues. The V gene lost 5 bases and the J gene lost 4 bases, with 8 bases spanning the gap. The CDR3 region has the DNA TGTGCCAGCAGTAAAACAGCCACCGGGGAGCTGTTTTTT. Encoded protein: CASSKTATGELFF.

J is TRBJ1-4 and V is TRBV12-3 or TRBV12-4; 7 bases agree with TRBD1. V was pared by 8 bases and J by 3 bases, with 3 bases of the junction left unmatched. This CDR3 comprises 13 residues. The CDR3 spells CASGGQPNEKLFF. CDR3 bases: TGTGCCAGCGGGGGACAGCCTAATGAAAAACTGTTTTTT.

This clone occurred a few times. V is TRBV7-9 and J is TRBJ2-1, with 10 nucleotides matching TRBD2. From germline, CDR1 is SEHNR and CDR2 FQNEAQ (reference sequence). This CDR3 contains 16 residues. V shed 5 bases and J 6 bases; nucleotides not matched to a gene: 10. In nucleotides, the CDR3 is TGTGCCAGCAGCACCCTACTAGCGGGATTGGGCAATGAGCAGTTCTTC. Protein sequence: CASSTLLAGLGNEQFF.

The rearrangement links TRBV5-5 to TRBJ1-2; the D is unclear. Trimming took off 1 base at V and 4 bases at J, with 8 bases between the two ends. Germline V gene data show CDR1 as SGHKS and CDR2 as YYEKEE (reference sequence). This CDR3 contains 13 residues. The CDR3 DNA reads TGTGCCAGCAGCTTGCTATACCTCTATGGCTACACCTTC. This gives the protein CASSLLYLYGYTF. The full variable domain, completed using reference TRBV5-5 and TRBJ1-2, is DAGVTQSPTHLIKTRGQQVTLRCSPISGHKSVSWYQQVLGQGPQFIFQYYEKEERGRGNFPDRFSARQFPNYSSELNVNALLLGDSALYLCASSLLYLYGYTFGSGTRLTVV.

The J gene is TRBJ1-2, the V gene TRBV4-1, with 10 bases aligning to TRBD1. CDR1 and CDR2 from the germline V gene are MGHRA and YSYEKL. V gave up 3 bases and J gave up 5 bases; unmatched junction bases: 3. The CDR3 has 14 amino acids. In DNA form, the CDR3 reads TGCGCCAGCAGCCACGCGGGACAGGGGTATGGCTACACCTTC. Its protein is CASSHAGQGYGYTF.

The rearrangement links TRBV15 to TRBJ2-1, with a possible D match to TRBD2 (5 bases). This CDR3 comprises 16 residues. In germline, CDR1 is LNHNV, CDR2 YYDKDF (reference sequence). The V and J ends lost 2 bases and 7 bases respectively, with 18 bases between them. The CDR3 reads CATSRSGSMGGNEQFF. As DNA, the CDR3 is TGTGCCACCAGCAGATCGGGATCGATGGGTGGGAATGAGCAGTTCTTC. The full variable domain, with the rest looked up from reference TRBV15 and TRBJ2-1, is DAMVIQNPRYQVTQFGKPVTLSCSQTLNHNVMYWYQQKSSQAPKLLFHYYDKDFNNEADTPDNFQSRRPNTSFCFLDIRSPGLGDTAMYLCATSRSGSMGGNEQFFGPGTRLTVL.

The V gene is TRBV15, the J gene TRBJ1-1; 7 bases match TRBD1. J was trimmed by 6 bases and V by 1 base; bases with no gene match: 8. The V gene's germline CDR1 is LNHNV and CDR2 YYDKDF (reference sequence). The CDR3 sequence is 15 residues long. The CDR3: CATSRGRTGAPEAFF. The CDR3 coding sequence is TGTGCCACCAGCAGAGGCAGAACAGGGGCTCCTGAAGCTTTCTTT.